A selection of T cell receptor beta chains follows, all from one sample in a study of blood T cells in healthy people across ages. MiXCR, applied by TCRdb to the 5' RACE reads, yields one record per CDR3 protein. Counted here are around 1,500,000 distinct CDR3 sequences, 28% occurring once; the ten biggest clones make up 7% to 9%. Sample: blood. The source is a woman in her 30s in good health. Each CDR3 is given with its conserved first and last residue. A D gene is named only where the DNA matches it firmly. Part of the rows lack a size; the others show once, few, many or a class for expanded clones.

NA,TRBD1,TRBV2,15,TRBJ1-2,CASSVEGQGSYGYTF,TGTGCCAGCAGTGTAGAAGGACAGGGGAGCTATGGCTACACCTTC
few,NA,TRBV7-2,14,TRBJ1-2,CASRRASSNYGYTF,TGTGCCAGCAGGAGGGCGAGCTCTAACTATGGCTACACCTTC
few,NA,TRBV4-3,16,TRBJ2-1,CASSATRGSSYNEQFF,TGCGCCAGCAGCGCGACTAGAGGAAGCTCCTACAATGAGCAGTTCTTC
NA,NA,TRBV4-1,17,TRBJ1-2,CASSQGGWNKEIYSYTF,TGCGCCAGCAGCCAGGGGGGCTGGAACAAGGAAATCTATAGCTACACCTTC
NA,TRBD1,TRBV12-3/TRBV12-4,15,TRBJ2-5,CASSPSGTGRETQYF,TGTGCCAGCAGCCCGTCAGGGACAGGGAGGGAGACCCAGTACTTC
many,TRBD2,TRBV18,13,TRBJ2-4,CASSPDERGIQYF,TGTGCCAGCTCACCCGACGAGCGGGGCATTCAGTACTTC
many,TRBD2,TRBV15,15,TRBJ2-1,CATSRSGTSYNEQFF,TGTGCCACCAGCCGTAGCGGGACCTCCTACAATGAGCAGTTCTTC
many,NA,TRBV7-9,13,TRBJ2-7,CASSLVGADEQYF,TGTGCCAGCAGCTTAGTGGGGGCCGACGAGCAGTACTTC
few,TRBD2,TRBV20-1,14,TRBJ2-5,CSAISGGFQETQYF,TGCAGTGCTATTAGCGGGGGGTTTCAAGAGACCCAGTACTTC
NA,TRBD1,TRBV7-9,14,TRBJ2-7,CASSFRGRGSEQYF,TGTGCCAGTAGCTTCCGGGGCAGGGGGAGCGAGCAGTACTTC
many,NA,TRBV29-1,12,TRBJ2-7,CSGSGGMGEQYF,TGCAGCGGTAGTGGGGGAATGGGAGAGCAGTACTTC
NA,NA,TRBV20-1,15,TRBJ2-7,CSARDSWRGQIEQYF,TGCAGTGCTAGAGATTCGTGGCGCGGCCAGATCGAGCAGTACTTC
NA,NA,TRBV7-2,15,TRBJ2-7,CASSFRDRSYNEQYF,TGTGCCAGCAGCTTTCGGGACCGCTCCTACAATGAGCAGTACTTC
NA,TRBD2,TRBV7-9,16,TRBJ2-1,CASSLGREGLYNEQFF,TGTGCCAGCAGCTTAGGGCGGGAGGGGCTATACAATGAGCAGTTCTTC
few,TRBD2,TRBV6-5,14,TRBJ2-7,CASSKAGLAGEQYF,TGTGCCAGCAGTAAGGCGGGACTAGCGGGCGAGCAGTACTTC
NA,TRBD2,TRBV29-1,14,TRBJ2-7,CSALRLAGVGEQYF,TGCAGCGCCCTACGACTAGCGGGAGTAGGTGAGCAGTACTTC
NA,NA,TRBV28,13,TRBJ2-3,CASETAVTDTQYF,TGTGCCAGCGAGACGGCGGTGACAGATACGCAGTATTTT
many,NA,TRBV6-1,15,TRBJ2-1,CASSELGRTDNEQFF,TGTGCCAGCAGTGAATTGGGTCGGACCGATAATGAGCAGTTCTTC
NA,NA,TRBV18,15,TRBJ1-6,CASSPLDGDNSPLHF,TGTGCCAGCTCACCACTGGACGGCGATAATTCACCCCTCCACTTT
few,NA,TRBV14,13,TRBJ2-1,CASSQALLGAQFF,TGTGCCAGCAGCCAAGCCCTGCTGGGGGCGCAGTTCTTC
few,NA,TRBV2,12,TRBJ2-4,CATSGAKNIQYF,TGTGCCACCTCTGGCGCCAAAAACATTCAGTACTTC